This T cell receptor beta chain was recorded in a study of cytomegalovirus exposure and HLA in healthy donors. The CDR3 is 13 residues long. Germline values: CDR1 SGHDT, CDR2 YYEEEE. The junction had 4 bases not matched to a gene; V was cut back by 4 bases and J by 4 bases. Researchers ran the PCR with 60 Vbeta and 13 Jbeta primers. Libraries were prepared by immunoSEQ multiplex PCR; TCRdb keeps only in-frame clonotypes and omits some of them. Here the sample spans 100,000 to 130,000 clones, 74% being singletons. J is TRBJ2-5 and V is TRBV5-6; 7 bases are a match to TRBD2. The source material was PBMCs. This clonotype originated in a woman between 35 and 50 years old in good health and CMV-seropositive. The CDR3 coding sequence is TGTGCCAGCAGCCCCTCGGGGGGAGAGACCCAGTACTTC. It specifies CASSPSGGETQYF.